Listed here is a single T cell receptor beta chain. Template material for amplifying TCR beta CDR3 regions consisted of RNA transcripts. The study used the HTBI primer set for a first-round RT-PCR of the TCR CDR3. TCRdb re-called the multiplex PCR reads with MiXCR, one entry per CDR3 protein. The sample lists about 640,000 distinct CDR3 sequences, about 14% seen once, with about an eighth in the top ten. The record originates from a study of T cells in Graves' hyperthyroidism and ophthalmopathy. From germline, CDR1 is LNHDA and CDR2 SQIVND (reference sequence). This CDR3 region has 15 residues. V lost 2 bases and J lost 7; bases outside the gene matches: 4.

This clonotype originated in a woman between 45 and 65 years old with Graves' ophthalmopathy. The source material was blood. The V and J genes are TRBV19 and TRBJ2-1; 11 bases map to TRBD2. The CDR3 loop reads CASSITASGRNEQFF. The CDR3 DNA follows: TGTGCCAGTAGTATAACGGCTAGCGGGAGGAATGAGCAGTTCTTC.